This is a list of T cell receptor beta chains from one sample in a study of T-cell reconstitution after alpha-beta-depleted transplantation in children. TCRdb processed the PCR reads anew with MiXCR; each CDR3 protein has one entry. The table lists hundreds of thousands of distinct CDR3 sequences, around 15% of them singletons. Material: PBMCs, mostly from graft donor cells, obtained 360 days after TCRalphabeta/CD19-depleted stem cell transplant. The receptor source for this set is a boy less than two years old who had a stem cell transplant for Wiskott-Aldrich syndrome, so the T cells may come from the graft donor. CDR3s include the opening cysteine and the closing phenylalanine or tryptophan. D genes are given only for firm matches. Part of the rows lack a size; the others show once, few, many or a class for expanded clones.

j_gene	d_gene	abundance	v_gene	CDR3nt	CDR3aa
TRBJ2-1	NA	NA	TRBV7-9	TGTGCCAGCAGCTTCAGAGGTCACCCTAACAATGAGCAGTTCTTC	CASSFRGHPNNEQFF
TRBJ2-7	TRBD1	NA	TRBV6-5	TGTGCCAGCAGTTACGCAGGGGGCGAGCAGTACTTC	CASSYAGGEQYF
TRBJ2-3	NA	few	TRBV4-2	TGTGCCAGCAGCCACCGGTCCGTTGACACAGATACGCAGTATTTT	CASSHRSVDTDTQYF
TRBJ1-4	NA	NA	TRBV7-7	TGTGCCAGCAGTCCCGGGGAGCCGGGAAATGAAAAACTGTTTTTT	CASSPGEPGNEKLFF
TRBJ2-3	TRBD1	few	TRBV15	TGTGCCACCAGCGCGCGCTACCCTGGACAGGGCACAGATACGCAGTATTTT	CATSARYPGQGTDTQYF
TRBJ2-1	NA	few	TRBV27	TGTGCCAGCAGTACCTCCCCGGGGTTCCTTTACAATGAGCAGTTCTTC	CASSTSPGFLYNEQFF
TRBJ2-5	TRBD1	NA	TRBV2	TGTGCCAGCAGTGACCTCTTAGACAGGGGGTACCACCAAGAGACCCAGTACTTC	CASSDLLDRGYHQETQYF
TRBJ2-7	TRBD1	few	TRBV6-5	TGTGCCAGCAGTTACTCGGGGTTGACAGGGTACACCTACGAGCAGTACTTC	CASSYSGLTGYTYEQYF
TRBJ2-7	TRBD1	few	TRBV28	TGTGCCAGCAGTTTTCTTTCCCCCCGCAGGGGGCGCTTTTACGAGCAGTACTTC	CASSFLSPRRGRFYEQYF
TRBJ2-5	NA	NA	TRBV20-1	TGCAGTGCTAGAGACCTGGACTCTCCGTCGGAGACCCAGTACTTC	CSARDLDSPSETQYF
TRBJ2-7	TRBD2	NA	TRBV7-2	TGTGCCAGCAGCTTAGAAGGCGAGCGGGGGTGGTACGAGCAGTACTTC	CASSLEGERGWYEQYF
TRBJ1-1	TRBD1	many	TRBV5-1	TGCGCCAGCAGCCTCGACAGGGCCCTTGAAGCTTTCTTT	CASSLDRALEAFF
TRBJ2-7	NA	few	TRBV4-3	TGCGCCAGCAGCCAGAGTCGGCTAGGGAGATCCTACGAGCAGTACTTC	CASSQSRLGRSYEQYF
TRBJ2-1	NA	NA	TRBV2	TGTGCCAGCAGTGTGGGCGGGCGTGGCCACAATGAGCAGTTCTTC	CASSVGGRGHNEQFF
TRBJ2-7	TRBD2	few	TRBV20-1	TGCAGTGCTAAGGATAGCGGGAGGGCCTCATGGCAGTACTTC	CSAKDSGRASWQYF
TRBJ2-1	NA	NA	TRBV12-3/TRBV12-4	TGTGCCAGCAGTTTTGATGGTGGGCAGAGTTATGAGCAGTTCTTC	CASSFDGGQSYEQFF
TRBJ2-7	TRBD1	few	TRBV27	TGTGCCAGCAGGTCGGACAGGGGGCGCGACGAGCAGTACTTC	CASRSDRGRDEQYF
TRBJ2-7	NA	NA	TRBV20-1	TGCATTGCTAGTTCTCCTTCGGACACCCCCTACGAGCAGTACTTC	CIASSPSDTPYEQYF
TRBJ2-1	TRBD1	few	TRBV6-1	TGTGCCAGCAGTCAAACCGGGACAGGGACGAAATACAATGAGCAGCTCTTC	CASSQTGTGTKYNEQLF
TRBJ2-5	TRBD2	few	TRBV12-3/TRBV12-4	TGTGCCAGCAGTTCGACCGAGACTAGCCTTATCCAAGAGACCCAGTACTTC	CASSSTETSLIQETQYF
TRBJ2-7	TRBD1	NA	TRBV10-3	TGTGCCATCAGAGACAGGGGGGTGTCCTACGAGCAGTACTTC	CAIRDRGVSYEQYF
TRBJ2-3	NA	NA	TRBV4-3	TGCGCCAGCAGCCAAGATAAGGTTGGGGCTGGCACAGATACGCAGTATTTT	CASSQDKVGAGTDTQYF
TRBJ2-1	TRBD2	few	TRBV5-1	TGCGCCAGCAGCGCGGGACTAGCGGGGAATGAGCAGTTCTTC	CASSAGLAGNEQFF
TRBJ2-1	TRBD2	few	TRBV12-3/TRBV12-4	TGTGCCAGCACTCTCCGCGGTAGCGGGGGACCCCGAGGGGCCTACAATGAGCAGTTCTTC	CASTLRGSGGPRGAYNEQFF
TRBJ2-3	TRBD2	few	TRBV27	TGTGCCAGCACCGGGGGCCGGGGGGGCTTCACAGATACGCAGTATTTT	CASTGGRGGFTDTQYF
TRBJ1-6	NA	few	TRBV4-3	TGCGCCAGCAGCCAAGAATGGACGGTTAATTCACCCCTCCACTTT	CASSQEWTVNSPLHF
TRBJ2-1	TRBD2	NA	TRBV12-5	TGTGCTAGTGGTTTGAAACTAGCGGGGAGAGGCAATGAGCAGTTCTTC	CASGLKLAGRGNEQFF
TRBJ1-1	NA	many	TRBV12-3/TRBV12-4	TGTGCCAGCAGCCCCGGGACAGAAGCTTTCTTT	CASSPGTEAFF
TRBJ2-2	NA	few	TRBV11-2	TGTGCCAGCAGCCCCGGACTACACACCGGGGAGCTGTTTTTT	CASSPGLHTGELFF
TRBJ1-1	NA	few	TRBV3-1	TGTGCCAGCAGCCAATTAGTCGGCATGAACACTGAAGCTTTCTTT	CASSQLVGMNTEAFF
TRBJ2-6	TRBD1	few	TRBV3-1	TGTGCCAGCAGCCAGAACAGGGGTACTGGGGCCAACGTCCTGACTTTC	CASSQNRGTGANVLTF
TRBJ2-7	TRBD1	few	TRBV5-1	TGCGCCAGCAGCTTGGGACAGGGGCGAACCTACGAGCAGTACTTC	CASSLGQGRTYEQYF
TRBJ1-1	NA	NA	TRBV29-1	TGCAGCGTTGAGAGGCCAGCTGAAGCTTTCTTT	CSVERPAEAFF
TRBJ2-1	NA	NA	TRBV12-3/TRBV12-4	TGTGCCAGCAGTTTAGACGTATCGCTAGCCATATACAATGAGCAGTTCTTC	CASSLDVSLAIYNEQFF
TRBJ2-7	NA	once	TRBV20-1	TGCAGTGCTAGCGGGCCGTCCTGGGTGCAGTACTTC	CSASGPSWVQYF
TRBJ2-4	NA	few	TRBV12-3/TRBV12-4	TGTGCCATCGGCGGAAAAAACATTCAGTACTTC	CAIGGKNIQYF
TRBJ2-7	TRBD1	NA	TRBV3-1	TGTGCCAGCAGCCGATCGTTGGGACAGATTTACGAGCAGTACTTC	CASSRSLGQIYEQYF
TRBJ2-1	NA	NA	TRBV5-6	TGTGCCAGCAGCTTGCCCGGTACCTACAATGAGCAGTTCTTC	CASSLPGTYNEQFF
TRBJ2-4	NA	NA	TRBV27	TGTGCCAGCAGTTTGGCGGGACCCCTAGCCAAAAACATTCAGTACTTC	CASSLAGPLAKNIQYF
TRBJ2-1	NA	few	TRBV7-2	TGTGCCAGCAGCAAAGGGCTAGTGTACAATGAGCAGTTCTTC	CASSKGLVYNEQFF
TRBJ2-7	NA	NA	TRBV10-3	TGTGCCATCAGTGAGTCGTCCAGGGCCTACGAGCAGTACTTC	CAISESSRAYEQYF
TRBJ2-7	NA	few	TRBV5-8	TGTGCCAGCAGCTGGCACGAGCAGTACTTC	CASSWHEQYF
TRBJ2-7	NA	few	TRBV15	TGTGCCACCAGCGCCAGACAGATTAGGCGCTCCTACGAGCAGTACTTC	CATSARQIRRSYEQYF
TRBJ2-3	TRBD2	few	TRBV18	TGTGCCAGCTCACGAAGGACTAGCGGGACGGTGACAGATACGCAGTATTTT	CASSRRTSGTVTDTQYF
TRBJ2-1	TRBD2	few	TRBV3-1	TGTGCCAGCAGCCAAGATTTTAGCGGGGGACGGTTCTTC	CASSQDFSGGRFF
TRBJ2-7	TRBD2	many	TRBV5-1	TGCGCCAGCAGCATTCTAGCGGGAGGGCCCTACGAGCAGTACTTC	CASSILAGGPYEQYF
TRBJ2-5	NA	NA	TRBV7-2	TGTGCCAGCAGCTTAGATAACCCTCAAGAGACCCAGTACTTC	CASSLDNPQETQYF